Presented here are 25 T cell receptor beta chains from one specimen sequenced in a study of blood T cell repertoires in COVID-19. Assay: immunoSEQ multiplex PCR; the TCRdb copy retains only in-frame clones and omits some. The table lists about 170,000 clones, about nine tenths of them singletons, with 4.8% in the top ten. The source material was peripheral blood. The source is a man younger than 40 with COVID-19, enrolled during active disease.

The chain joins TRBV7-2 to TRBJ1-2; TRBD1 is a possible D gene (5 bases). V lost 1 base and J 4 bases, leaving 16 bases between the germline ends. The CDR3 runs 16 residues. Germline values: CDR1 SGHTA, CDR2 FQGNSA. CDR3 sequence reads: CASSLGSGIRAYGYTF. The CDR3, as DNA: TGTGCCAGCAGCTTAGGGTCAGGGATAAGGGCCTATGGCTACACCTTC.

This chain links TRBV5-1 with TRBJ2-7; D uncertain. Trimming shortened V by 3 bases and J by 0 bases, and 13 bases separated the two germline ends. Germline V gives CDR1 SGHRS, CDR2 YFSETQ. The CDR3 consists of 15 residues. Written as DNA, the CDR3 is TGCGCCAGCAGCTCGACTGAGAGGAGCTCCTACGAGCAGTACTTC. As protein: CASSSTERSSYEQYF.

This clone was observed once. The gene calls are TRBV19 and TRBJ2-1; D is undetermined. V was trimmed by 3 bases and J by 9 bases, leaving 12 bases between them. The CDR3 covers 13 residues. Germline V lookup: CDR1 LNHDA, CDR2 SQIVND (reference sequence). CDR3 DNA: TGTGCCAGTAGTATTTCATCGGGTGGTGAGCAGTTCTTC. Residues: CASSISSGGEQFF. Based on the CDR3 plus reference TRBV19 and TRBJ2-1, the full variable domain is DGGITQSPKYLFRKEGQNVTLSCEQNLNHDAMYWYRQDPGQGLRLIYYSQIVNDFQKGDIAEGYSVSREKKESFPLTVTSAQKNPTAFYLCASSISSGGEQFFGPGTRLTVL.

The sample holds one count of this clone. The CDR3 sequence is CASSQDSGGSRDGYTF. The CDR3 nucleotides are TGTGCCAGCAGCCAAGATTCAGGGGGCTCACGGGATGGCTACACCTTC. V usage is TRBV3-1 (or the pseudogene TRBV3-2) and J usage is TRBJ1-2; TRBD1 aligns across 8 bases. Germline V gene lookup returns CDR1 LGHDT and CDR2 YNNKEL (reference sequence). Losses at the gene ends were 0 bases for V and 6 bases for J; bases not matched to a gene: 9. The CDR3 is 16 residues long.

The chain employs TRBV5-5 and TRBJ1-4, with D perhaps TRBD1 (6 bases). The CDR3 contains 16 residues. The germline CDR1 and CDR2 sequences are SGHKS and YYEKEE (reference sequence). The ends were cut back, 4 bases at V and 0 bases at J, with 13 bases in the middle. The CDR3 region is CASSLSGDATNEKLFF. In nucleotides, the CDR3 is TGTGCCAGCAGCCTCTCAGGGGATGCAACTAATGAAAAACTGTTTTTT. The variable domain in full, with the rest retrieved from reference TRBV5-5 and TRBJ1-4, is DAGVTQSPTHLIKTRGQQVTLRCSPISGHKSVSWYQQVLGQGPQFIFQYYEKEERGRGNFPDRFSARQFPNYSSELNVNALLLGDSALYLCASSLSGDATNEKLFFGSGTQLSVL.

This chain uses TRBV27 with TRBJ2-5; TRBD1 matches 10 bases. After removal of 6 bases from V and 5 bases from J, the junction contained 9 bases not matched to a gene. Germline CDR1 reads MNHEY; CDR2 reads SMNVEV (reference sequence). The CDR3 is 15 amino acids. CDR3 sequence (DNA): TGTGCCAGCAGCCCTCTTGGACAGGGGGGTGAGACCCAGTACTTC. It codes for CASSPLGQGGETQYF.

The V call is TRBV7-2, the J call TRBJ1-2; weak D call: TRBD1 (6 bases). V shed 2 bases and J shed 4 bases, with 14 bases lying between them. This CDR3 comprises 15 residues. Germline CDR1 SGHTA, CDR2 FQGNSA. The CDR3 protein is CASSLSWTEVYGYTF. Here the CDR3 DNA reads TGTGCCAGCAGCTTATCTTGGACAGAGGTCTATGGCTACACCTTC.

The chain joins TRBV7-2 to TRBJ2-3; weak D call: TRBD2 (6 bases). V gave up 3 bases and J gave up 6 bases, with 16 bases separating them. Germline CDR1 and CDR2: SGHTA and FQGNSA. The CDR3 is 15 residues long. Written as DNA, the CDR3 is TGTGCCAGCAGCTTTTACGGGGGATCAGAGGATACGCAGTATTTT. This encodes CASSFYGGSEDTQYF.

Only one count was recorded for this clone. This chain connects TRBV19 to TRBJ1-2; 7 nucleotides match TRBD1. This CDR3 is built from 15 residues. After removal of 4 bases from V and 5 bases from J, the junction contained 10 bases not matched to a gene. The germline V gene encodes CDR1 LNHDA and CDR2 SQIVND (reference sequence). The CDR3 nucleotides read TGTGCCAGTAGTACCGGTAGGGGACAGAAATATGGCTACACCTTC. Protein: CASSTGRGQKYGYTF.

This clone showed up just a few times. The V call is TRBV6-5, the J call TRBJ1-1, with D unresolved. Germline loops: CDR1 MNHEY, CDR2 SVGAGI. CDR3 length: 11 residues. Trimming took 7 bases from V and 5 from J, leaving 8 bases between them. The CDR3 sequence: CASTSETEAFF. The DNA for the CDR3 is TGTGCCAGCACCTCGGAGACTGAAGCTTTCTTT.

This clone was observed a handful of times. The chain is built from TRBV19 and TRBJ1-5, with 7 bases identical to TRBD1. CDR3 length equals 13 residues. From germline, CDR1 is LNHDA and CDR2 SQIVND (reference sequence). The DNA of the CDR3 is TGTGCGGCAGGAGGGGGCTTCGGGCAGCCCCAGCATTTT. Translation: CAAGGGFGQPQHF.

The sample holds one count of this clone. This chain joins TRBV27 and TRBJ1-6; D is unclear. Germline values: CDR1 MNHEY, CDR2 SMNVEV (reference sequence). The CDR3 consists of 15 residues. The germline V and J ends were trimmed by 2 bases and 0 bases, with 5 bases remaining between them. CDR3 bases: TGTGCCAGCAGTTTACCCAGCTCCTATAATTCACCCCTCCACTTT. Translation: CASSLPSSYNSPLHF.

This sequence joins TRBV6-5 and TRBJ1-1, with TRBD1 as a possible D gene (5 bases). The CDR3 is 15 residues long. The V end was cut by 0 bases, the J end by 4 bases, with 12 bases between. CDR1 is MNHEY, CDR2 SVGAGI, per germline. The CDR3 DNA follows: TGTGCCAGCAGTTACTCCCAGGGTAAGAGCACTGAAGCTTTCTTT. This encodes CASSYSQGKSTEAFF.

The rearrangement joins TRBV6-2 or TRBV6-3 to TRBJ2-5, with 11 bases aligning to TRBD2. The junction had 4 bases not matched to a gene; V was cut back by 2 bases and J by 2 bases. The CDR3 runs 16 residues. The germline V gene has CDR1 MNHEY and CDR2 SVGEGT. In DNA, the CDR3 is TGTGCCAGCAGTTACCCTATAGCGGGAGGGCAAGAGACCCAGTACTTC. Translating it yields CASSYPIAGGQETQYF.

CDR3 sequence: CSVSGTGYFWSSGNTIYF. The DNA of the CDR3 is TGCAGCGTATCCGGGACAGGGTATTTTTGGAGCTCTGGAAACACCATATATTTT. V usage is TRBV29-1 and J usage is TRBJ1-3; TRBD1 agrees at 9 bases. Germline-derived CDR1 and CDR2 are SQVTM and ANQGSEA. This CDR3 is built from 18 residues. The V and J ends lost 6 bases and 0 bases, in that order; junction bases with no gene match: 15.

V is TRBV12-5 and J is TRBJ1-2; 7 bases fit TRBD1. CDR1 is LGHNT and CDR2 is FRNRAP in the germline V gene. The J segment lost 4 bases and the V segment lost 7 bases, leaving 9 bases of the junction unmatched. The CDR3 loop spans 14 amino acids. CDR3 DNA: TGTGCTAGTGCCTCAGGGGGAGGAGTCTATGGCTACACCTTC. As protein: CASASGGGVYGYTF.

The J gene is TRBJ2-3, the V gene TRBV4-2, with 8 bases matching TRBD2. The germline V gene has CDR1 LGHNA and CDR2 YNFKEQ. The V and J ends lost 0 bases and 4 bases, in that order; junction bases with no gene match: 9. CDR3 length equals 17 residues. Here the CDR3 DNA reads TGTGCCAGCAGCCAAGAATTGTACGGGAGGGCGGCAGATACGCAGTATTTT. It specifies CASSQELYGRAADTQYF.

The genes are TRBV19 and TRBJ2-7; D might be TRBD2 (7 bases). Between the trimmed V and J ends, which lost 7 bases and 2 bases, there was a span of 18 bases. Germline CDR1 and CDR2: LNHDA and SQIVND (reference sequence). This CDR3 is built from 15 residues. The CDR3 loop is CASTSSGEGAYEQYF. The CDR3 DNA reads as TGTGCCAGTACCTCTTCAGGGGAGGGGGCCTACGAGCAGTACTTC.

V usage is TRBV5-5 and J usage is TRBJ2-3; a possible D gene is TRBD2 (5 bases). CDR3 length equals 15 residues. V was cut by 2 bases and J by 0 bases, with 10 bases left in between. Germline lookup yields CDR1 SGHKS and CDR2 YYEKEE (reference sequence). CDR3 DNA: TGTGCCAGCAGCTTTGGCGGGTCTAGCACAGATACGCAGTATTTT. This encodes CASSFGGSSTDTQYF.

The rearrangement uses TRBV10-1 and TRBJ2-1, with 10 bases identical to TRBD1. CDR3 size: 24 residues. V lost 4 bases and J lost 4; bases outside the gene matches: 31. The germline gives CDR1 WNHNN, CDR2 SYGVQD (reference sequence). The CDR3 spells CASSAPRGDRGHTLLKERYNEQFF. The CDR3 bases are TGCGCCAGCAGTGCCCCTCGGGGGGACAGGGGCCATACTTTGCTTAAAGAACGATACAATGAGCAGTTCTTC.

The sample holds one count of this clone. The chain couples TRBV6-5 to TRBJ1-1; 8 bases map to TRBD1. V lost 6 bases to trimming and J lost 1 base; unmatched junction nucleotides: 4. Germline assignment: CDR1 MNHEY and CDR2 SVGAGI. The CDR3 has 14 amino acids. The CDR3, as DNA: TGTGCCAGCAGCAAGACAGGGGAGAACACTGAAGCTTTCTTT. Residues: CASSKTGENTEAFF.

The chain uses TRBV5-6 and TRBJ2-3; 14 bases are a match to TRBD2. The CDR3 is 18 amino acids. Germline CDR1 reads SGHDT; CDR2 reads YYEEEE. Germline trimming cut 2 bases from V and 1 base from J; bases unmatched to any gene: 6. As DNA, the CDR3 is TGTGCCAGCAGCTTTATTCGACTAGCGGGGGGGGGCACAGATACGCAGTATTTT. Its translation: CASSFIRLAGGGTDTQYF.

Written as DNA, the CDR3 is TGTGCCAGCAGTGAGGGTGGACTAGCTGAGGGGAAAACAGATACGCAGTATTTT. Its translation: CASSEGGLAEGKTDTQYF. This sequence joins TRBV6-4 and TRBJ2-3; 8 nucleotides line up with TRBD2. The V gene's germline CDR1 is MRHNA and CDR2 SNTAGT. With V trimmed by 3 bases and J by 3 bases, 14 bases remained unmatched. The CDR3 contains 18 residues.

This chain joins TRBV15 and TRBJ1-4; 8 bases line up with TRBD1. From germline, CDR1 is LNHNV and CDR2 YYDKDF (reference sequence). V trimming: 0 bases; J trimming: 0 bases; junction bases outside the gene matches: 24. The CDR3 loop spans 24 amino acids. CDR3 coding DNA: TGTGCCACCAGCAGAGATTTCCGTTTCGGACAGGGCTATTCGGAGGGCTCAACTAATGAAAAACTGTTTTTT. Translating gives CATSRDFRFGQGYSEGSTNEKLFF.

The chain joins TRBV10-3 to TRBJ2-3; the match to TRBD2 covers 9 bases. This CDR3 spans 15 amino acids. V trimming: 0 bases; J trimming: 4 bases; junction bases outside the gene matches: 2. Germline values: CDR1 ENHRY, CDR2 SYGVKD. The CDR3 nucleotides read TGTGCCATCAGTGAGTCTTTAGCGGGGGCAGATACGCAGTATTTT. This sequence encodes CAISESLAGADTQYF.